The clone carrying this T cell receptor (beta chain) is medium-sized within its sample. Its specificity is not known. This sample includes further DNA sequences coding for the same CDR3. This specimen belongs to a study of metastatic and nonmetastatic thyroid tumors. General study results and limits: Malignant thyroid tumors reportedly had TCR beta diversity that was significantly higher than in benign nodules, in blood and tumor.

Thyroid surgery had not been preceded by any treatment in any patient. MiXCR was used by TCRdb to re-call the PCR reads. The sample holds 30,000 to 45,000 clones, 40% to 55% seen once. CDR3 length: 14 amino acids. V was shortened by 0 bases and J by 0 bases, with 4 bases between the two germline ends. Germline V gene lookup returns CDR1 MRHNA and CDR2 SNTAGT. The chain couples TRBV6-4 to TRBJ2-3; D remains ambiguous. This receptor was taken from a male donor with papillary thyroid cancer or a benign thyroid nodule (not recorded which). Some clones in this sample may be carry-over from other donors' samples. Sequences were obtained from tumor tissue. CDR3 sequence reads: CASSDSGSTDTQYF. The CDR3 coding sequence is TGTGCCAGCAGTGACTCGGGTAGCACAGATACGCAGTATTTT.